The rows below give T cell receptor beta chains drawn from one sample of a study of beta chain features in type 1 diabetes. Profiled with immunoSEQ multiplex PCR; TCRdb holds only in-frame clones, not every one. The sample lists around 330,000 clones; 11% were seen once. The sequenced sample consisted of naive CD4+ T cells from blood. These receptors all stem from a woman aged 30 to 39 in good health. The CDR3 runs from the conserved cysteine through the conserved F or W. The D gene is left open where the match is weak. Part of the rows lack a size; the others show once, few, many or a class for expanded clones.

j_gene	d_gene	abundance	v_gene	CDR3nt	CDR3aa
TRBJ2-7	-	-	TRBV7-9	TGTGCCAGCAGCTTAGGGGTCGGCGGCGAGCAGTACTTC	CASSLGVGGEQYF
TRBJ2-4	TRBD2	few	TRBV28	TGTGCCAGCAGTCTAGCGGAGCTAGCCAAAAACATTCAGTACTTC	CASSLAELAKNIQYF
TRBJ1-3	-	-	TRBV6-5	TGTGCCAGCAGTTACGAAGGCGGGAGCACCATATATTTT	CASSYEGGSTIYF
TRBJ1-2	TRBD1	few	TRBV7-9	TGTGCCAGCAGCCTCCCGACAGGGACCTATGGCTACACCTTC	CASSLPTGTYGYTF
TRBJ2-1	-	few	TRBV7-2	TGTGCCAGCAGCTCTGAGGGGGGGTTTTACAATGAGCAGTTCTTC	CASSSEGGFYNEQFF
TRBJ2-5	TRBD1	-	TRBV6-5	TGTGCCAGCAGTTACGGACAGGGCGGAGAGACCCAGTACTTC	CASSYGQGGETQYF
TRBJ2-1	-	few	TRBV7-2	TGTGCCAGCAGCTCGCCGGTCTACAATGAGCAGTTCTTC	CASSSPVYNEQFF
TRBJ2-5	TRBD1	-	TRBV5-8	TGTGCCAGCAGCAGGGGGCCGGAGGAGACCCAGTACTTC	CASSRGPEETQYF
TRBJ2-1	TRBD2	-	TRBV4-3	TGCGCCAGCAGGACCCTGGCGGGGGGGGCCCATGAGCAGTTCTTC	CASRTLAGGAHEQFF
TRBJ2-7	-	-	TRBV5-1	TGCGCCAGCAGCCGAGGGACTGTCCTTGAGGAGCAGTACTTC	CASSRGTVLEEQYF
TRBJ2-2	-	few	TRBV11-2	TGTGCCAGCAGACCCAAGGAGGGGAAGGGGACCGGGGAGCTGTTTTTT	CASRPKEGKGTGELFF
TRBJ2-5	TRBD2	few	TRBV10-3	TGTGCCACCCACCCCGGGACTACGGAGATCCAGTACTTC	CATHPGTTEIQYF
TRBJ2-1	TRBD2	few	TRBV2	TGTGCCAGCATTTGGGGACTAGCCCTTTTCCCTGAGCAGTTCTTC	CASIWGLALFPEQFF
TRBJ2-1	TRBD1	-	TRBV27	TGTGCCAGCAGTCTCCACAGGGACAGGGCGCTGGATAATAATGAGCAGTTCTTC	CASSLHRDRALDNNEQFF
TRBJ1-1	-	few	TRBV30	TGTGCCTGGAGTACTGACACGAACACTGAAGCTTTCTTT	CAWSTDTNTEAFF
TRBJ1-5	TRBD1	few	TRBV7-2	TGTGCCAGCAGCAGGACAGGGATTAGCAATCAGCCCCAGCATTTT	CASSRTGISNQPQHF
TRBJ2-7	-	-	TRBV18	TGTGCCAGCTCACCAGTTACATACGAGCAGTACTTC	CASSPVTYEQYF
TRBJ2-7	-	few	TRBV27	TGTGCCAGCAGCCCTAGCAGGAGCTCCTACGAGCAGTACTTC	CASSPSRSSYEQYF
TRBJ2-1	TRBD2	few	TRBV27	TGTGCCAGCAGAGCCAACCTCGGGACTAGCAGGAATGAGCAGTTCTTC	CASRANLGTSRNEQFF
TRBJ1-2	-	-	TRBV27	TGTGCCAGCAGCCCTCCTGAACAGGGCAGCTATGGCTACACCTTC	CASSPPEQGSYGYTF
TRBJ2-5	-	few	TRBV29-1	TGCAGCGCACAAGTGACAGGCTATGGAGAGACCCAGTACTTC	CSAQVTGYGETQYF
TRBJ2-5	-	few	TRBV11-2	TGTGCCAGCAGCTTAGCGGAGACCCAGTACTTC	CASSLAETQYF
TRBJ1-2	-	-	TRBV11-2	TGTGCCAGCGCCGCCCCCACTGATGGCTACACCTTC	CASAAPTDGYTF
TRBJ2-1	TRBD2	-	TRBV6-1	TGTGCCAGCAGTGTCCGGACTAGCGGGAGCGGCTCCTACAATGAGCAGTTCTTC	CASSVRTSGSGSYNEQFF
TRBJ2-1	-	-	TRBV28	TGTGCCAGCAGTCCTTTCCCGTCCTACAATGAGCAGTTCTTC	CASSPFPSYNEQFF
TRBJ1-5	-	few	TRBV7-9	TGTGCCAGCAGCTTGGACAATGGCAATCAGCCCCAGCATTTT	CASSLDNGNQPQHF
TRBJ1-1	-	few	TRBV9	TGTGCCAGCAGCGCACAGGGCCGGAACACTGAAGCTTTCTTT	CASSAQGRNTEAFF
TRBJ2-1	-	-	TRBV6-1	TGTGCCAGCGAGAGGTCAAACTACAATGAGCAGTTCTTC	CASERSNYNEQFF
TRBJ2-2	-	-	TRBV6-5	TGTGCCAGCAGTTACTCGCAGGGCGCGAACACCGGGGAGCTGTTTTTT	CASSYSQGANTGELFF
TRBJ2-1	TRBD2	-	TRBV7-2	TGTGCCAGTTTAGCGGGAGGCTCCCTCCAGAATGAGCAGTTCTTC	CASLAGGSLQNEQFF
TRBJ2-7	TRBD2	few	TRBV7-3	TGTGCCAGCAGGGATCCATGGACTAGCAGTTCCTACGAGCAGTACTTC	CASRDPWTSSSYEQYF
TRBJ2-7	TRBD1	-	TRBV7-2	TGTGCCAGCAGCTCCCAGACAGGGGGCGCGGGGGAGCAGTACTTC	CASSSQTGGAGEQYF
TRBJ2-1	TRBD2	-	TRBV5-4	TGTGCCAGCAGAATGGGACTAGCGGGAGCGTACAATGAGCAGTTCTTC	CASRMGLAGAYNEQFF
TRBJ2-7	TRBD2	-	TRBV4-3	TGCGCCAGCAGCCAAGAGGAGCGGGGGTACTACGAGCAGTACTTC	CASSQEERGYYEQYF
TRBJ2-7	TRBD2	-	TRBV4-2	TGTGCCAGCAGCTTAGCGGGAGCAAGACACGAGCAGTACTTC	CASSLAGARHEQYF
TRBJ2-3	-	few	TRBV7-2	TGTGCCAGCAGCTTAGTGGGCTCTCTCACAGATACGCAGTATTTT	CASSLVGSLTDTQYF
TRBJ1-2	TRBD1	few	TRBV5-4	TGTGCCAGCAGCCAGGACAGGGGGCAAGGTGGCTACACCTTC	CASSQDRGQGGYTF
TRBJ2-7	-	few	TRBV5-1	TGCGCCAGCAGCTCAACGGACAGCAACTACGAGCAGTACTTC	CASSSTDSNYEQYF
TRBJ2-1	-	-	TRBV6-5	TGTGCCAGCAGTCCAGGGTATGAGCAGTTCTTC	CASSPGYEQFF
TRBJ2-1	TRBD2	-	TRBV7-2	TGTGCCAGCAGCCCACCGGGACTAGCCCTCTCCAATGAGCAGTTCTTC	CASSPPGLALSNEQFF
TRBJ1-1	-	-	TRBV5-1	TGCGCCAGCAGCACGACAGAGATGAACACTGAAGCTTTCTTT	CASSTTEMNTEAFF
TRBJ2-7	TRBD1	few	TRBV9	TGTGCCAGCAGCGTAGGAGGGACAGGGGGTCGCGAGCAGTACTTC	CASSVGGTGGREQYF
TRBJ2-6	-	few	TRBV5-1	TGCGCCAGCACCTCGGATACAGGGGGGGCGCTCGGGGCCAACGTCCTGACTTTC	CASTSDTGGALGANVLTF
TRBJ2-5	-	-	TRBV7-3	TGTGCCAGCAGCTTATCAGGGGCGCAGGAGACCCAGTACTTC	CASSLSGAQETQYF
TRBJ2-3	TRBD2	few	TRBV11-1	TGTGCCAGCAGCACCCGGGAGGGCGCAGATACGCAGTATTTT	CASSTREGADTQYF
TRBJ1-2	-	-	TRBV2	TGTGCCAGCAGGGAGGACAGCCGTGGCTACACCTTC	CASREDSRGYTF
TRBJ2-7	-	-	TRBV19	TGTGCCAGCAGGGCACAGGGAGTCGACGAGCAGTACTTC	CASRAQGVDEQYF
TRBJ2-3	-	few	TRBV28	TGTGCCAGCAGTTTAGGAGGGGAACGGGGAGATACGCAGTATTTT	CASSLGGERGDTQYF
TRBJ2-3	-	few	TRBV30	TGTGCCTGGAGTCCCAGAGGAGGAAGTTCAGATACGCAGTATTTT	CAWSPRGGSSDTQYF
TRBJ2-5	-	-	TRBV23-1	TGCGCCAGCAGTCAATCGCCCCGAACAGCCGACCAAGAGACCCAGTACTTC	CASSQSPRTADQETQYF
TRBJ1-2	-	few	TRBV6-1	TGTGCCAGCAGTGGGCCTAGGGAGGACGGGAACTATGGCTACACCTTC	CASSGPREDGNYGYTF
TRBJ2-2	TRBD1	few	TRBV29-1	TGCAGCGGAATCGACAGGGGGAAAGAAAACACCGGGGAGCTGTTTTTT	CSGIDRGKENTGELFF
TRBJ2-2	TRBD2	-	TRBV7-9	TGTGCCAGCAGCTTGCGACTAGCGTATGGGGAGCTGTTTTTT	CASSLRLAYGELFF
TRBJ2-3	-	-	TRBV11-1	TGTGCCAGCAGCTTAGATCAGGACACAGATACGCAGTATTTT	CASSLDQDTDTQYF
TRBJ2-4	TRBD2	few	TRBV7-2	TGTGCCAGCAGCCCGGGGGGGTCCAAAAACATTCAGTACTTC	CASSPGGSKNIQYF
TRBJ1-2	-	-	TRBV6-5	TGTGCCAGCAGTTACTCGACACCGGGGTCGGACTATGGCTACACCTTC	CASSYSTPGSDYGYTF
TRBJ2-3	-	few	TRBV25-1	TGTGCCAGCAGTGAAGCACTTGGCACAGATACGCAGTATTTT	CASSEALGTDTQYF